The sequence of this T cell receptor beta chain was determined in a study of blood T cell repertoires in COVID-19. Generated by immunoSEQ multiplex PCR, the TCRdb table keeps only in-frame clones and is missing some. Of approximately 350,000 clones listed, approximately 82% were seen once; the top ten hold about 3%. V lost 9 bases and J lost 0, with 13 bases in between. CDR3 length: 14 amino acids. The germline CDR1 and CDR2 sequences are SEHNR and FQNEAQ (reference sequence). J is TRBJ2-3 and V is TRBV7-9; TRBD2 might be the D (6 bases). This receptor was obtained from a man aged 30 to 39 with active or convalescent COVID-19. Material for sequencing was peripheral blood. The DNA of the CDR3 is TGTGCCAGTCAACTAGCACCTAGCACAGATACGCAGTATTTT. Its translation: CASQLAPSTDTQYF. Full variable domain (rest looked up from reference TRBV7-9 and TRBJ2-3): DTGVSQNPRHKITKRGQNVTFRCDPISEHNRLYWYRQTLGQGPEFLTYFQNEAQLEKSRLLSDRFSAERPKGSFSTLEIQRTEQGDSAMYLCASQLAPSTDTQYFGPGTRLTVL.